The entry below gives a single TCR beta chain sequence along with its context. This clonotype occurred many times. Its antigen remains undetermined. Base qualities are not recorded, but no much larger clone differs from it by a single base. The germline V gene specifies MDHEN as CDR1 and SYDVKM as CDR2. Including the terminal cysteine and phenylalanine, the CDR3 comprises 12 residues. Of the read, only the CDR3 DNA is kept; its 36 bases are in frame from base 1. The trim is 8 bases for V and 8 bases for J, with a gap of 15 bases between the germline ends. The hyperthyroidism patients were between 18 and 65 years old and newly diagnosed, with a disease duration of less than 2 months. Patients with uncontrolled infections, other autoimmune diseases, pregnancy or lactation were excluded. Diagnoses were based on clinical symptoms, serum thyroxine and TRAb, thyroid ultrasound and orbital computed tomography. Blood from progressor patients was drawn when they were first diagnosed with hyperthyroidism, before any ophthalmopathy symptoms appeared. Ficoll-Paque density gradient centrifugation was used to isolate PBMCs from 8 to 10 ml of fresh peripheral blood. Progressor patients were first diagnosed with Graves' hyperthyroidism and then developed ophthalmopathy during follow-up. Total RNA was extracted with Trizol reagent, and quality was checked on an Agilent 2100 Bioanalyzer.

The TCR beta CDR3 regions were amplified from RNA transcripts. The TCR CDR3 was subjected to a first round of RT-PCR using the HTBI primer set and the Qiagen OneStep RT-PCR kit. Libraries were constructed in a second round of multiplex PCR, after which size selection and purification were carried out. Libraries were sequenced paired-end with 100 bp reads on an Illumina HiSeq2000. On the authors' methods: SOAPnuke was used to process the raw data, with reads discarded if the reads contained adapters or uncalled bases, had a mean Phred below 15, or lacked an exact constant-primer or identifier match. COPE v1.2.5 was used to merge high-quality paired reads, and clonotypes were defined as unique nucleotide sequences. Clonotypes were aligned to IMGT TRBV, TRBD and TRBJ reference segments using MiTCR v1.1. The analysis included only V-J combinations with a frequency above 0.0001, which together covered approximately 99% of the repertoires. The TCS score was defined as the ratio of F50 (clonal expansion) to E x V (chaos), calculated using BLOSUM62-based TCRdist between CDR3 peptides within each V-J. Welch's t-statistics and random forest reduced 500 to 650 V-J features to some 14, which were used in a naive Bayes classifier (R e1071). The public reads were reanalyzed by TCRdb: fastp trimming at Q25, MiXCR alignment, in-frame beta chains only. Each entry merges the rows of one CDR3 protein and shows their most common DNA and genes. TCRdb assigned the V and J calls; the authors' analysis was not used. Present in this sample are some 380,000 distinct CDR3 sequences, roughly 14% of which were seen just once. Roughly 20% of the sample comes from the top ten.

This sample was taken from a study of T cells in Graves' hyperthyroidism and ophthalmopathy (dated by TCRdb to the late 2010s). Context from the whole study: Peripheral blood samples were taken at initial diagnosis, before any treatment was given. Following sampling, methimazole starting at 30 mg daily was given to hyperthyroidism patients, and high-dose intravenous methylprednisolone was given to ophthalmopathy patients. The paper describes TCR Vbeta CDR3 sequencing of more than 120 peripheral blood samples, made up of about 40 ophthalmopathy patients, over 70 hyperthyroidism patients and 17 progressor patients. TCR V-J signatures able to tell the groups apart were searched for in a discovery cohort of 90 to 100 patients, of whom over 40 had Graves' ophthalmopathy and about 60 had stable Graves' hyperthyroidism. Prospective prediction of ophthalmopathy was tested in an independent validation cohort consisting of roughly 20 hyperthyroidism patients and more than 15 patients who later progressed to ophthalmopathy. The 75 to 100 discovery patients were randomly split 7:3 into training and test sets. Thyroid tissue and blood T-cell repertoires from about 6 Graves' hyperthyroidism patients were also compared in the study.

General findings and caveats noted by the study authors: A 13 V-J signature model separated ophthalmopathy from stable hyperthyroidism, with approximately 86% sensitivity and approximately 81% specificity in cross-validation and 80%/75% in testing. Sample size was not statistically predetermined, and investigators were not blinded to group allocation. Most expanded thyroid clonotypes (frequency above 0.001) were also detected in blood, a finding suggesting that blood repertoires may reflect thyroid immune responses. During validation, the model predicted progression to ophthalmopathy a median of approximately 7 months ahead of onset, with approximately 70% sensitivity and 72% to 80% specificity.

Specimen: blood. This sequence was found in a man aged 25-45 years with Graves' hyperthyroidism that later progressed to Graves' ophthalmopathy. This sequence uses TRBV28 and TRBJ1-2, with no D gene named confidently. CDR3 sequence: CASVRYIRGYTF. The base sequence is TGTGCCAGCGTGCGGTATATTCGGGGCTACACCTTC.